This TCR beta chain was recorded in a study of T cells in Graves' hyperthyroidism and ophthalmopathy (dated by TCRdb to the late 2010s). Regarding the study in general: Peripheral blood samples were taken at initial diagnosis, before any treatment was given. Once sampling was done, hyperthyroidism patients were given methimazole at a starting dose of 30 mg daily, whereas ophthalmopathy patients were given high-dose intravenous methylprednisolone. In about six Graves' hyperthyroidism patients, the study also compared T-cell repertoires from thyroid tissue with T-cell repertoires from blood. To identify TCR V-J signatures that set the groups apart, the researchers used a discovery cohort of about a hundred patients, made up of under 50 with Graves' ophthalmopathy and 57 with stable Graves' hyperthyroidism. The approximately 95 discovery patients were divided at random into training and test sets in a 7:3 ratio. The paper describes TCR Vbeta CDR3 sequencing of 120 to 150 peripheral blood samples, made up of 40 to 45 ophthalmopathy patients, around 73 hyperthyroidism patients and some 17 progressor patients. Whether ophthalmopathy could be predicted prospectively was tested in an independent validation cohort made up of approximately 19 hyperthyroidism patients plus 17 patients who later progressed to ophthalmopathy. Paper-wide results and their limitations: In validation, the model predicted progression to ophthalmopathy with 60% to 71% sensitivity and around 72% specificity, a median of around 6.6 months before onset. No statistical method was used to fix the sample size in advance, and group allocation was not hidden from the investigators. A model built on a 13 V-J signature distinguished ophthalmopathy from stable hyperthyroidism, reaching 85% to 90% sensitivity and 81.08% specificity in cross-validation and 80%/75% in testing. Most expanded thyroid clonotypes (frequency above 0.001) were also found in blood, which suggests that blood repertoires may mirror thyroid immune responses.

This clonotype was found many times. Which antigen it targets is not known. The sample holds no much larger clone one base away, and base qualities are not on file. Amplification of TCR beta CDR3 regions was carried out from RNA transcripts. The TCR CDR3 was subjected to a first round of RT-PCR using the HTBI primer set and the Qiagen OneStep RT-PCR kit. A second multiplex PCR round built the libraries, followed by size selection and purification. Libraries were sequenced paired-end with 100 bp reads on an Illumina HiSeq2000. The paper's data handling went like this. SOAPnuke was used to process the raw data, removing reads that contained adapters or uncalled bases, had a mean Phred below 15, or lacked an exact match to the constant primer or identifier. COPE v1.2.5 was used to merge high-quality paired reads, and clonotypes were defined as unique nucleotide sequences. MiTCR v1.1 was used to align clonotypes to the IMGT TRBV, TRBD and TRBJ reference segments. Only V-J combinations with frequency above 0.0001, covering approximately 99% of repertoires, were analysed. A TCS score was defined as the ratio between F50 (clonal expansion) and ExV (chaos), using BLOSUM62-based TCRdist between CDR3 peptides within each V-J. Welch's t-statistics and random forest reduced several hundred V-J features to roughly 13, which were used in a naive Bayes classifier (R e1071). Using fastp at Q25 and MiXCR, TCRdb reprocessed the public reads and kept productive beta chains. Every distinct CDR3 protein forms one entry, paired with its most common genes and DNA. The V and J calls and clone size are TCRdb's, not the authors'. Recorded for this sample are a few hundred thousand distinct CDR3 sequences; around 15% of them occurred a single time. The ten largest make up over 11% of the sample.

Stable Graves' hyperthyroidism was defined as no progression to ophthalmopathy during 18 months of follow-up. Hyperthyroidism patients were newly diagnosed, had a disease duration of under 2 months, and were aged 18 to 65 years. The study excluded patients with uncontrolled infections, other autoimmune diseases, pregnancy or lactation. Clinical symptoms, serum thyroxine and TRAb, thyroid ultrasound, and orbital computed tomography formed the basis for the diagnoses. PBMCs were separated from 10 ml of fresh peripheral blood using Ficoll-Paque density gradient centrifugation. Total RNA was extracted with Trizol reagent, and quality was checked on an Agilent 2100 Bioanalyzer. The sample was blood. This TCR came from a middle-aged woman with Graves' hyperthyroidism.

The DNA sequence reads TGTGCCAGCTCACCGAGGACAGGTCTAAAGGAGACCCAGTACTTC. It is translated as CASSPRTGLKETQYF. The chain uses TRBV18 and TRBJ2-5; 7 middle bases align to TRBD1. The germline V gene gives CDR1 as KGHSH and CDR2 as LQKENI. The CDR3 numbers 15 residues from cysteine through phenylalanine. The DNA shown is the 45-base CDR3, in frame from base 1. Here V drops 3 bases and J drops 5 bases, and the junction holds 9 bases not matched to any gene. This CDR3, with the reference TRBV18 and TRBJ2-5 proteins standing in past its ends, gives the full variable domain NAGVMQNPRHLVRRRGQEARLRCSPMKGHSHVYWYRQLPEEGLKFMVYLQKENIIDESGMPKERFSAEFPKEGPSILRIQQVVRGDSAAYFCASSPRTGLKETQYFGPGTRLLVL.